This T cell receptor (beta chain) derives from a study of T cell changes during pregnancy in multiple sclerosis. Here immunoSEQ multiplex PCR was the method, and the copy in TCRdb shows in-frame clones only, minus some. The repertoire has tens of thousands of clones, roughly 94% of them found once; the top ten carry 0.84%. Germline V gene lookup returns CDR1 MNHNS and CDR2 SASEGT. V shed 3 bases and J shed 4 bases, with 25 bases lying between them. This CDR3 spans 19 amino acids. The chain is built from TRBV6-1 and TRBJ1-3, with D maybe TRBD1 (6 bases). This specimen consisted of peripheral blood, obtained in the third trimester of pregnancy. The clonotype was recovered from a female donor with multiple sclerosis, enrolled in a pregnancy study. The CDR3 loop reads CASSETFNRDKLRGNTIYF. CDR3 nucleotide sequence: TGTGCCAGCAGTGAGACCTTTAACCGGGACAAACTAAGGGGAAACACCATATATTTT.